This is a list of T cell receptor beta chains from one sample in a study of blood T cell repertoires in COVID-19. The repertoire was sequenced with immunoSEQ multiplex PCR; TCRdb's copy has only in-frame clones and lacks some. The table has roughly 32,000 clones, 85% to 95% seen once. Sequenced: peripheral blood. The receptors stem from a male donor with active COVID-19. Each CDR3 is given with its conserved first and last residue. A D gene is named only where the DNA matches it firmly. A clone size is listed for some rows: how often the clone was seen (once, few, many), or a class if it is expanded.

length	D	size	J	V	CDR3	DNA
19	TRBD2	.	TRBJ2-2	TRBV4-1	CASSQEDYGGGAGVGELFF	TGCGCCAGCAGCCAAGAGGACTATGGCGGGGGGGCCGGTGTCGGGGAGCTGTTTTTT
15	TRBD2	.	TRBJ2-1	TRBV18	CASSLLAGGVDEQFF	TGTGCCAGCTCTTTACTAGCGGGGGGAGTGGATGAGCAGTTCTTC
17	TRBD1	.	TRBJ2-3	TRBV7-3	CASSPLWSGTGWDTQYF	TGTGCCAGCAGCCCCCTTTGGAGTGGGACAGGGTGGGATACGCAGTATTTT
14	TRBD1	.	TRBJ1-3	TRBV7-2	CASSWDRQGNTIYF	TGTGCCAGCAGCTGGGACAGGCAAGGAAACACCATATATTTT
16	.	.	TRBJ1-1	TRBV25-1	CASSEANSLRRTEAFF	TGTGCCAGCAGTGAGGCGAACAGCCTAAGGAGGACTGAAGCTTTCTTT
15	.	.	TRBJ1-2	TRBV25-1	CASSESPGKSYGYTF	TGTGCCAGCAGTGAATCGCCGGGGAAGTCCTATGGCTACACCTTC
15	.	.	TRBJ1-1	TRBV6-6	CASRDQGAKTTEAFF	TGTGCCAGCAGAGACCAGGGTGCGAAGACCACTGAAGCTTTCTTT
15	TRBD2	.	TRBJ2-3	TRBV7-9	CASSVSGGAADTQYF	TGTGCCAGCAGCGTAAGCGGGGGGGCTGCAGATACGCAGTATTTT
15	.	.	TRBJ2-7	TRBV4-2	CASSQERWISGEQYF	TGTGCCAGCAGCCAAGAGCGGTGGATAAGTGGGGAGCAGTACTTC
15	.	.	TRBJ2-2	TRBV19	CASRITGTGAGELFF	TGTGCCAGCCGAATTACAGGGACCGGGGCCGGGGAGCTGTTTTTT
16	.	.	TRBJ2-5	TRBV9	CASSVDENRVRETQYF	TGTGCCAGCAGCGTAGACGAGAACAGGGTTAGGGAGACCCAGTACTTC
14	.	.	TRBJ1-2	TRBV6-2/TRBV6-3	CASSYFDSPYGYTF	TGTGCCAGCAGTTACTTCGACAGTCCCTATGGCTACACCTTC
14	.	.	TRBJ1-1	TRBV5-8	CASSKGALNTEAFF	TGTGCCAGCAGCAAAGGGGCGCTGAACACTGAAGCTTTCTTT
15	TRBD2	once	TRBJ2-3	TRBV3-1/TRBV3-2	CASSLSGASTDTQYF	TGTGCCAGCAGCCTTAGCGGGGCGAGCACAGATACGCAGTATTTT
17	.	.	TRBJ2-4	TRBV5-5	CASSLVIVVQGKNIQYF	TGTGCCAGCAGCTTGGTGATAGTGGTACAGGGAAAAAACATTCAGTACTTC
11	.	.	TRBJ2-3	TRBV29-1	CSVESTDTQYF	TGCAGCGTTGAATCGACAGATACGCAGTATTTT
16	.	.	TRBJ2-3	TRBV7-3	CASSLQPQTSTDTQYF	TGTGCCAGCAGCCTACAGCCACAAACTAGCACAGATACGCAGTATTTT
16	TRBD1	.	TRBJ2-7	TRBV6-5	CASSYSTGGLAYEQYF	TGTGCCAGCAGTTACTCGACAGGGGGTCTAGCCTACGAGCAGTACTTC
14	TRBD1	.	TRBJ1-1	TRBV18	CASSPGTGVTEAFF	TGTGCCAGCTCACCAGGGACAGGGGTAACTGAAGCTTTCTTT
15	.	.	TRBJ2-6	TRBV5-1	CASSLGVRGANVLTF	TGCGCCAGCAGCTTAGGGGTTCGGGGGGCCAACGTCCTGACTTTC
14	.	.	TRBJ1-2	TRBV5-5	CASSPAGANYGYTF	TGTGCCAGCAGCCCCGCGGGCGCGAACTATGGCTACACCTTC
15	TRBD1	few	TRBJ1-1	TRBV5-5	CASLAGGGAGTEAFF	TGTGCCAGCCTAGCGGGAGGGGGCGCGGGCACTGAAGCTTTCTTT
14	TRBD1	.	TRBJ1-1	TRBV27	CASRTWTGDTEAFF	TGTGCCAGCAGAACCTGGACAGGGGACACTGAAGCTTTCTTT
15	TRBD2	.	TRBJ2-1	TRBV11-2	CASSPLAGGRGEQFF	TGTGCCAGCAGCCCCTTAGCGGGGGGCCGTGGTGAGCAGTTCTTC
17	TRBD2	.	TRBJ2-3	TRBV19	CASSIDTASGGDSTQYF	TGTGCCAGTAGTATAGATACTGCTAGCGGGGGGGATTCTACGCAGTATTTT